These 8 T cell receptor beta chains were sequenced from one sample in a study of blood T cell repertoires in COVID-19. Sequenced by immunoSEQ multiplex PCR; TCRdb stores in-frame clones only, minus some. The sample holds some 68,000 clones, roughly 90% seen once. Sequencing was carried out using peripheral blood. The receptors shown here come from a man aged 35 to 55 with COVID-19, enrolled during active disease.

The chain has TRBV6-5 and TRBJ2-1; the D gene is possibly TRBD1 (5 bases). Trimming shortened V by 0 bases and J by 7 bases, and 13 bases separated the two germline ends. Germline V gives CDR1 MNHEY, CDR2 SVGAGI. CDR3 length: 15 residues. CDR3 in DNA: TGTGCCAGCAGTTACTCAGGGGAAAGTGGGAATGAGCAGTTCTTC. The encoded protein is CASSYSGESGNEQFF.

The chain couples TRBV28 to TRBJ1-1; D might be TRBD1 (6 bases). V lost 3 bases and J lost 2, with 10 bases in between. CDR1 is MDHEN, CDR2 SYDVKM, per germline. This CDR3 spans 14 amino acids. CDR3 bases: TGTGCCAGCAGTTTGTGGGACACAAACACTGAAGCTTTCTTT. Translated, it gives CASSLWDTNTEAFF.

For the CDR3, the DNA is TGCGCCAGCAGACGAAATGCCGGGACAGGGAACGGCTACACCTTC. Its translation: CASRRNAGTGNGYTF. The V gene is TRBV10-2, the J gene TRBJ1-2; 9 nucleotides agree with TRBD1. Germline V CDR1 and CDR2: WSHSY, SAAADI. V lost 6 bases to trimming and J lost 8 bases; unmatched junction nucleotides: 13. This CDR3 has 15 residues.

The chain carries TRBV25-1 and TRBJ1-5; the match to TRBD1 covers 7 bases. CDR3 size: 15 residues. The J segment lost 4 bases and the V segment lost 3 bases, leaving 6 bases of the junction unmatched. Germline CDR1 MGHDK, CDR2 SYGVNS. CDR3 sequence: CASSERRDSNQPQHF. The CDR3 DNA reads TGTGCCAGCAGTGAGAGGCGGGACAGTAATCAGCCCCAGCATTTT.

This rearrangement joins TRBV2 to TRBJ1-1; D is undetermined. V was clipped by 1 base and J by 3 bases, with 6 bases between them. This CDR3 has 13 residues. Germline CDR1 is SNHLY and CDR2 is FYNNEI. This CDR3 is CASSEGRYTEAFF. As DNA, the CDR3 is TGTGCCAGCAGTGAAGGGCGGTACACTGAAGCTTTCTTT. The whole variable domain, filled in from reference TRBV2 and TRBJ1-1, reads EPEVTQTPSHQVTQMGQEVILRCVPISNHLYFYWYRQILGQKVEFLVSFYNNEISEKSEIFDDQFSVERPDGSNFTLKIRSTKLEDSAMYFCASSEGRYTEAFFGQGTRLTVV.

The CDR3: CASSLDPRTGYSYEQYF. CDR3 bases: TGTGCCAGCAGCTTAGATCCCCGGACAGGTTACTCCTACGAGCAGTACTTC. The V gene is TRBV11-2, the J gene TRBJ2-7; TRBD1 matches at 7 bases. This CDR3 is 17 amino acids long. From germline, CDR1 is SGHAT and CDR2 FQNNGV. V was pared by 0 bases and J by 0 bases, with 8 bases of the junction left unmatched.

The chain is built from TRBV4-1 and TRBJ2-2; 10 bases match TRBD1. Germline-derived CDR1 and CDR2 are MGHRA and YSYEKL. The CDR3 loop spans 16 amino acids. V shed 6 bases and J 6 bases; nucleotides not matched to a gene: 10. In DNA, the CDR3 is TGCGCCAGCAGGTCCCCGGGACAGGGGAAACCCGGGGAGCTGTTTTTT. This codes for CASRSPGQGKPGELFF.

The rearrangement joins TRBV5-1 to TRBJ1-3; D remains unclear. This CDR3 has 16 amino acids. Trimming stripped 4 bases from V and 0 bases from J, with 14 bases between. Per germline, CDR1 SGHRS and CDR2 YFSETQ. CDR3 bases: TGCGCCAGCAGCGCCCGCTCCGGGAACTCTGGAAACACCATATATTTT. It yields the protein CASSARSGNSGNTIYF.